The 31 T cell receptor beta chains given below trace back to one sample, sequenced in a study of Ad26.COV2.S vaccination and SARS-CoV-2 variants (TCRdb year 2021). The treatment or condition label for this specimen denotes: about 20 received Ad26.COV2.S at low or high dose, single or two shots; 5 received placebo; per-sample allocation not given. For vaccine and placebo recipients, the sequenced repertoires came from samples collected on day 63 after the first injection. Receptors were amplified or captured by the immunoSEQ multiplex PCR assay. The clones in this table, taken by TCRdb from immuneACCESS, are in-frame only. Not every clone is retained; where verified, under half of the shortfall comes from an unresolved V gene, and the cause of the rest is unknown. This sample gives hundreds of thousands of clones in total; more than 70% of them show up just once. The top ten clones comprise 1.5% of the sample.

Specimen: peripheral blood, collected in a trial of Ad26.COV2.S vaccine versus placebo. All receptors come from a person between 18 and 65 years old who received the Ad26.COV2.S COVID-19 vaccine or a placebo.

Concerning this clone itself: This sample also contains other DNA sequences that code for the same CDR3. V usage is TRBV7-9 and J usage is TRBJ1-1; no reliable D call. V was trimmed by 3 bases and J by 7 bases, leaving 9 bases between them. Germline values: CDR1 SEHNR, CDR2 FQNEAQ (reference sequence). The CDR3 consists of 12 residues. CDR3 protein: CASSLGSGEAFF. In nucleotides, the CDR3 is TGTGCCAGCAGCTTGGGCTCGGGTGAAGCTTTCTTT.

V gene TRBV5-5 combines with J gene TRBJ1-2, with D unclear. The CDR3 covers 12 residues. V lost 0 bases and J lost 5, with 5 bases in between. Looked up from germline, CDR1 is SGHKS and CDR2 is YYEKEE (reference sequence). The CDR3 DNA reads TGTGCCAGCAGCTTGGGGGGTTATGGCTACACCTTC. Translated, it gives CASSLGGYGYTF.

The rearrangement links TRBV7-2 to TRBJ1-1; no firm D call. The CDR3 has 14 residues. With 2 bases removed from V and 2 bases from J, the gap between germline ends came to 9 bases. Per germline, CDR1 SGHTA and CDR2 FQGNSA. CDR3 nucleotides: TGTGCCAGCAGCTTAAGGCAGGAAAACACTGAAGCTTTCTTT. Its translation is CASSLRQENTEAFF.

This clone was found once. The gene calls are TRBV14 and TRBJ1-1; the D is unclear. The V end lost 2 bases, the J end lost 4 bases, and 11 bases lay between the germline ends. This CDR3 has 14 residues. CDR1 and CDR2 (germline): SGHDN, FVKESK. For the CDR3, the DNA is TGTGCCAGCAGCCAAATTGGGGTTCCCACTGAAGCTTTCTTT. Translation: CASSQIGVPTEAFF.

This clone was detected a few times. The chain joins TRBV7-2 to TRBJ1-5; no clear D. Between the trimmed V and J ends, which lost 1 base and 1 base, there was a span of 5 bases. The CDR3 runs 14 residues. Germline CDR1 is SGHTA and CDR2 is FQGNSA. The CDR3 region has the DNA TGTGCCAGCAGCTTAGAACCAAGCAATCAGCCCCAGCATTTT. This codes for CASSLEPSNQPQHF.

The chain is built from TRBV18 and TRBJ2-2; D is unresolved. V was cut by 1 base and J by 2 bases, with 8 bases left in between. The CDR3 has 15 amino acids. Germline-derived CDR1 and CDR2 are KGHSH and LQKENI. Here the CDR3 reads CASSPQGSNTGELFF. The CDR3 region has the DNA TGTGCCAGCTCACCACAAGGGTCCAACACCGGGGAGCTGTTTTTT. Looking up the rest from reference TRBV18 and TRBJ2-2 gives the full variable domain: NAGVMQNPRHLVRRRGQEARLRCSPMKGHSHVYWYRQLPEEGLKFMVYLQKENIIDESGMPKERFSAEFPKEGPSILRIQQVVRGDSAAYFCASSPQGSNTGELFFGEGSRLTVL.

V and J are TRBV2 and TRBJ2-1; D is unclear. The V end lost 11 bases, the J end lost 0 bases, and 8 bases lay between the germline ends. The CDR3 is made up of 12 amino acids. Germline CDR1 is SNHLY and CDR2 is FYNNEI. CDR3 region: CALEPSYNEQFF. The CDR3 coding sequence is TGTGCCCTCGAGCCCTCCTACAATGAGCAGTTCTTC.

The table lists this clone with a count of one. The gene calls are TRBV29-1 and TRBJ2-7, with D perhaps assigned TRBD1 or TRBD2 (5 bases each). V was trimmed by 2 bases and J by 3 bases, leaving 23 bases between them. Germline V CDR1 and CDR2: SQVTM, ANQGSEA. The CDR3 length is 17 residues. The CDR3 sequence: CSVELPRGGLGDYEQYF. In nucleotides, the CDR3 is TGCAGCGTTGAATTACCTCGGGGCGGGCTAGGGGACTACGAGCAGTACTTC.

The V call is TRBV6-5, the J call TRBJ1-6; D not certain. CDR3 length: 15 residues. The germline gives CDR1 MNHEY, CDR2 SVGAGI. The V end was cut by 6 bases, the J end by 4 bases, with 13 bases between. This chain's CDR3 is CASRLIGSYNSPLHF. The CDR3 region has the DNA TGTGCCAGCAGGCTAATCGGGAGTTATAATTCACCCCTCCACTTT.

This clone was counted between two and nine times. J is TRBJ2-5 and V is TRBV7-2; the match to TRBD2 covers 11 bases. Trimming removed 4 bases from V and 13 bases from J; junction bases left unmatched: 11. The CDR3 runs to 14 residues. Germline V lookup: CDR1 SGHTA, CDR2 FQGNSA. The CDR3, as DNA: TGTGCCAGCAGCTCACAAGTCACTAGCGGGGGACGGTACTTC. Translated, it gives CASSSQVTSGGRYF.

This clone occurred once. In DNA, the CDR3 is TGTGCCAGCAGTGCGGGACAGGGAGGAGAAAAACTGTTTTTT. The encoded protein is CASSAGQGGEKLFF. The chain couples TRBV28 to TRBJ1-4; 9 bases agree with TRBD1. CDR3 length: 14 amino acids. Per germline, CDR1 MDHEN and CDR2 SYDVKM. J was trimmed by 8 bases and V by 5 bases; bases with no gene match: 6.

This chain links TRBV18 with TRBJ1-1; 9 nucleotides match TRBD1. Germline V gene sequence: CDR1 KGHSH, CDR2 LQKENI. With V trimmed by 6 bases and J by 5 bases, 13 bases remained unmatched. This CDR3 has 16 residues. The CDR3 sequence is CASSPGQGKGGTEAFF. The CDR3 DNA is TGTGCCAGCTCCCCGGGACAGGGTAAAGGAGGTACTGAAGCTTTCTTT.

V is TRBV18 and J is TRBJ1-1; maybe TRBD1 (6 bases). Germline V lookup: CDR1 KGHSH, CDR2 LQKENI. The length of the CDR3 is 15 residues. V was trimmed by 1 base and J by 2 bases, leaving 11 bases between them. The DNA for the CDR3 is TGTGCCAGCTCACCACGAGAGGGGGTAAACACTGAAGCTTTCTTT. It encodes CASSPREGVNTEAFF.

V and J are TRBV29-1 and TRBJ1-2; D gene uncertain. This CDR3 is 11 amino acids long. Trimming took 4 bases from V and 8 from J, leaving 11 bases between them. Germline loops: CDR1 SQVTM, CDR2 ANQGSEA. CDR3 loop: CSVVGDKGYTF. The DNA of the CDR3 is TGCAGCGTTGTCGGGGATAAGGGCTACACCTTC. Complete variable domain (other parts from reference TRBV29-1 and TRBJ1-2): SAVISQKPSRDICQRGTSLTIQCQVDSQVTMMFWYRQQPGQSLTLIATANQGSEATYESGFVIDKFPISRPNLTFSTLTVSNMSPEDSSIYLCSVVGDKGYTFGSGTRLTVV.

The chain combines TRBV7-2 with TRBJ1-3; the D gene is possibly TRBD1 (6 bases). V shed 2 bases and J shed 4 bases, with 9 bases lying between them. The CDR3 loop spans 14 amino acids. Per the germline V gene, CDR1 is SGHTA and CDR2 is FQGNSA. The CDR3 nucleotides are TGTGCCAGCAGCTTAAGGGGGGACGGAAACACCATATATTTT. Its translation is CASSLRGDGNTIYF.

J is TRBJ2-7 and V is TRBV21-1; the D call in the table, TRBD2, was not verified against the DNA. TRBV21-1 is labeled a pseudogene. This CDR3 is built from 14 residues. CDR3 DNA: TGTGCCAGCAGATTAAGGAGAAGGTCCTACGAGCAGTACTTC. This gives the protein CASRLRRRSYEQYF.

This rearrangement joins TRBV6-6 to TRBJ2-1, with D unresolved. Germline values: CDR1 MNHNY, CDR2 SVGAGI (reference sequence). The CDR3 is 14 residues long. The germline V and J ends were trimmed by 4 bases and 2 bases, with 9 bases remaining between them. The CDR3 spells CASSSSETYNEQFF. The CDR3 DNA follows: TGTGCCAGCAGTTCAAGCGAGACCTACAATGAGCAGTTCTTC.

The gene calls are TRBV4-2 and TRBJ1-4; no definite D call. V was cut by 4 bases and J by 8 bases, with 20 bases left in between. CDR3 length equals 16 residues. In germline, CDR1 is LGHNA, CDR2 YNFKEQ. The CDR3 loop is CASSPGERAELEKLFF. CDR3 DNA: TGTGCCAGCAGCCCGGGTGAAAGGGCAGAACTAGAAAAACTGTTTTTT.

The chain is built from TRBV5-1 and TRBJ2-5; 8 positions agree with TRBD2. Germline V gene sequence: CDR1 SGHRS, CDR2 YFSETQ. V lost 4 bases and J lost 3; bases outside the gene matches: 14. The CDR3 is 17 residues long. CDR3 bases: TGCGCCAGCAGCATTGGACTAGCCGGTAACGGTAAAGAGACCCAGTACTTC. This encodes CASSIGLAGNGKETQYF.

The chain couples TRBV5-5 to TRBJ2-7, with D possibly matching TRBD1 (5 bases). Germline loops: CDR1 SGHKS, CDR2 YYEKEE (reference sequence). This CDR3 is built from 15 residues. V lost 4 bases and J lost 0, with 14 bases in between. The CDR3 loop is CASSKMTVSSYEQYF. In DNA form, the CDR3 reads TGTGCCAGCAGCAAAATGACAGTGAGCTCCTACGAGCAGTACTTC.

The table lists this clone with a count of one. The chain carries TRBV18 and TRBJ2-7; D is uncertain. The V gene lost 0 bases and the J gene lost 0 bases, with 15 bases spanning the gap. CDR3 length equals 17 residues. Germline V gives CDR1 KGHSH, CDR2 LQKENI. As DNA, the CDR3 is TGTGCCAGCTCACCACCCTTGCCACAGTTTAGCTCCTACGAGCAGTACTTC. It codes for CASSPPLPQFSSYEQYF.

J is TRBJ2-7 and V is TRBV9, with D uncertain. The CDR3 extends over 15 amino acids. V was cut by 0 bases and J by 3 bases, with 13 bases left in between. Germline V gene sequence: CDR1 SGDLS, CDR2 YYNGEE. CDR3 sequence (DNA): TGTGCCAGCAGCGTAGCTTCTGGGCGCCGCTACGAGCAGTACTTC. Protein product: CASSVASGRRYEQYF.

Comments on this clone: Within the sample, other DNA sequences also encode this same CDR3. The CDR3 nucleotides are TGTGCCAGCAGCTTGGACGGTTATGGCTACACCTTC. As protein: CASSLDGYGYTF. This sequence joins TRBV7-9 and TRBJ1-2; no reliable D call. Germline CDR1 reads SEHNR; CDR2 reads FQNEAQ (reference sequence). The V gene lost 3 bases and the J gene lost 5 bases, with 7 bases spanning the gap. The CDR3 runs 12 residues.

This clone was observed once. The chain has TRBV3-1 (or the pseudogene TRBV3-2) and TRBJ2-3, with D possibly matching TRBD2 (6 bases). V lost 2 bases to trimming and J lost 0 bases, with 15 bases between them. CDR1 is LGHDT and CDR2 is YNNKEL in the germline V gene (reference sequence). CDR3 length: 17 amino acids. The CDR3 region has the DNA TGTGCCAGCAGCCAACAGCAGCGGGTGGCTAGCACAGATACGCAGTATTTT. Protein sequence: CASSQQQRVASTDTQYF.

The CDR3 bases are TGTGCCAGCAGCTTAGAGGCAGGGACTAATGAAAAACTGTTTTTT. Its protein is CASSLEAGTNEKLFF. This chain connects TRBV7-2 to TRBJ1-4; D may be TRBD1 (5 bases). The CDR3 has 15 residues. With 1 base removed from V and 2 bases from J, the gap between germline ends came to 8 bases. The germline V gene encodes CDR1 SGHTA and CDR2 FQGNSA. Using reference TRBV7-2 and TRBJ1-4 for the parts outside the CDR3, the full variable domain is GAGVSQSPSNKVTEKGKDVELRCDPISGHTALYWYRQSLGQGLEFLIYFQGNSAPDKSGLPSDRFSAERTGGSVSTLTIQRTQQEDSAVYLCASSLEAGTNEKLFFGSGTQLSVL.

For this clone: Other DNA variants within this sample encode the same CDR3. J is TRBJ1-6 and V is TRBV5-4; 7 bases match TRBD1. J lost 7 bases, V lost 3 bases, and 7 bases had no gene match. This CDR3 comprises 15 residues. Germline values: CDR1 SGHNT, CDR2 YYREEE (reference sequence). CDR3 in amino acids: CASSYRQGGNSPLHF. The CDR3, as DNA: TGTGCCAGCAGCTATCGACAGGGTGGAAATTCACCCCTCCACTTT.

The chain uses TRBV6-5 and TRBJ2-3; 7 nucleotides line up with TRBD2. The length of the CDR3 is 15 residues. Trimming took 8 bases from V and 5 from J; bases not matched to a gene: 13. From germline, CDR1 is MNHEY and CDR2 SVGAGI. The CDR3 reads CASWAVAGALDTQYF. Written as DNA, the CDR3 is TGTGCCAGCTGGGCGGTGGCGGGAGCGCTAGATACGCAGTATTTT.

The genes are TRBV29-1 and TRBJ2-2; the D gene is possibly TRBD1 (6 bases). Germline CDR1 and CDR2: SQVTM and ANQGSEA. With 4 bases removed from V and 11 bases from J, the gap between germline ends came to 11 bases. The CDR3 spans 11 residues. CDR3 loop: CSVGTADELFF. In DNA form, the CDR3 reads TGCAGCGTTGGGACAGCCGATGAGCTGTTTTTT.

This clone was observed a single time. The V call is TRBV9, the J call TRBJ2-5; D gene uncertain. Germline V lookup: CDR1 SGDLS, CDR2 YYNGEE. Trimming stripped 4 bases from V and 0 bases from J, with 13 bases between. The CDR3 is 15 residues long. The CDR3 here is CASSPSSYYQETQYF. The DNA for the CDR3 is TGTGCCAGCAGCCCCTCCTCATATTACCAAGAGACCCAGTACTTC.

V and J are TRBV5-6 and TRBJ2-5; D uncertain. The CDR3 length is 14 residues. Per the germline V gene, CDR1 is SGHDT and CDR2 is YYEEEE. V was trimmed by 7 bases and J by 5 bases, leaving 18 bases between them. This CDR3 reads CASGRTVARETQYF. CDR3 nucleotide sequence: TGTGCCAGCGGCCGGACGGTTGCTCGTGAGACCCAGTACTTC.

The V call is TRBV6-5, the J call TRBJ1-4; TRBD1 aligns across 11 bases. The CDR3 loop spans 15 amino acids. Germline V gene data show CDR1 as MNHEY and CDR2 as SVGAGI. Losses at the gene ends were 4 bases for V and 7 bases for J; bases not matched to a gene: 5. This chain's CDR3 is CASSFRDRGFEKLFF. As DNA, the CDR3 is TGTGCCAGCAGTTTTCGGGACAGGGGGTTTGAAAAACTGTTTTTT.